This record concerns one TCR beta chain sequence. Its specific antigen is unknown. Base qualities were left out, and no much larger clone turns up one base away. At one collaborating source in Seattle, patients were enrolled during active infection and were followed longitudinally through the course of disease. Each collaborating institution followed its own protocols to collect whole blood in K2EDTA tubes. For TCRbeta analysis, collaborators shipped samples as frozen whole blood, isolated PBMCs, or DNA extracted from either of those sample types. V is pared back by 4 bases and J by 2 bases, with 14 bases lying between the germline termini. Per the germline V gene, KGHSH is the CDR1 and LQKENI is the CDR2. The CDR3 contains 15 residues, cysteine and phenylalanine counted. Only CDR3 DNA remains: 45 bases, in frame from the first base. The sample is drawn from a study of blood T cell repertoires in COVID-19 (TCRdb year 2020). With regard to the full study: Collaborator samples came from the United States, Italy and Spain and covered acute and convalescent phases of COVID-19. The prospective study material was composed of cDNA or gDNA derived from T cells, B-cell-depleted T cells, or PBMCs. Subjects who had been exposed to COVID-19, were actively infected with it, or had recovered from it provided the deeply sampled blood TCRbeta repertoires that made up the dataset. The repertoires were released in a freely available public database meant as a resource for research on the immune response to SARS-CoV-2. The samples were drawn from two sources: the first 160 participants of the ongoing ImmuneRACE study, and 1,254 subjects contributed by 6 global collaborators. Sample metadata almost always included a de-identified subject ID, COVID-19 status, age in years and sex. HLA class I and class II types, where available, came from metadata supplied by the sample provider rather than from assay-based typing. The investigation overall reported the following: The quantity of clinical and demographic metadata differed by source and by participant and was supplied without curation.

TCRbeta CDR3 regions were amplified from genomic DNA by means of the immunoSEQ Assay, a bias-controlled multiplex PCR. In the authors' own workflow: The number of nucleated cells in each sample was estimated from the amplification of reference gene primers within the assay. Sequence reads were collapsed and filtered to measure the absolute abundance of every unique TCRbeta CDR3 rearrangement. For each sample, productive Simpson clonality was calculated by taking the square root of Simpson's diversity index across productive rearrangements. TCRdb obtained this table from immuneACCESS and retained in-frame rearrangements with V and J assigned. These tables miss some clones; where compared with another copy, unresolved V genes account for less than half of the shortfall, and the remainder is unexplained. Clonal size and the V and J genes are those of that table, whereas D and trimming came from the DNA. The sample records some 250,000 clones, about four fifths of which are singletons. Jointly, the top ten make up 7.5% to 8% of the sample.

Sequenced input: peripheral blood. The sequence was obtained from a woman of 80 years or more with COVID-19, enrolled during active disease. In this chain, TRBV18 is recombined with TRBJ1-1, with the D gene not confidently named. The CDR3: CASSLRTGDNTEAFF. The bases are TGTGCCAGCTCACTTCGGACTGGCGATAACACTGAAGCTTTCTTT.